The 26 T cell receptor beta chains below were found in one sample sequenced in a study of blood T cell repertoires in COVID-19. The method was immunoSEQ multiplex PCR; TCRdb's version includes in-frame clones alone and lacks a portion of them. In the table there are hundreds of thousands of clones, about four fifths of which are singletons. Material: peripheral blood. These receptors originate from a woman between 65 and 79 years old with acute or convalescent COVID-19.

The chain's CDR3 is CASLQGATNTEAFF. The CDR3 nucleotides are TGTGCCAGTCTCCAGGGGGCGACGAACACTGAAGCTTTCTTT. V is TRBV28 and J is TRBJ1-1, with 8 bases aligning to TRBD1. The CDR3 loop spans 14 amino acids. Germline loops: CDR1 MDHEN, CDR2 SYDVKM. The V segment lost 9 bases and the J segment 1 base; nucleotides outside the gene matches: 7.

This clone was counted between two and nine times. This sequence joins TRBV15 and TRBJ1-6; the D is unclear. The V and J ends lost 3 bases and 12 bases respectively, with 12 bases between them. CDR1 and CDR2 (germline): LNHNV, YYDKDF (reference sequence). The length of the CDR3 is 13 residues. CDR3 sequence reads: CATSRVAPGPLHF. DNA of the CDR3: TGTGCCACCAGCAGGGTCGCCCCGGGACCCCTCCACTTT. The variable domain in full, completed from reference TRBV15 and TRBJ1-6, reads DAMVIQNPRYQVTQFGKPVTLSCSQTLNHNVMYWYQQKSSQAPKLLFHYYDKDFNNEADTPDNFQSRRPNTSFCFLDIRSPGLGDTAMYLCATSRVAPGPLHFGNGTRLTVT.

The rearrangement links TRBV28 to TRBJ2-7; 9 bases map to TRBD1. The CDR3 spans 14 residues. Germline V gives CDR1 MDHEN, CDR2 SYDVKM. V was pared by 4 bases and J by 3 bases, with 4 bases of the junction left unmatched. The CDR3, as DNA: TGTGCCAGCAGTTCGACAGGGGGAGGCTACGAGCAGTACTTC. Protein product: CASSSTGGGYEQYF.

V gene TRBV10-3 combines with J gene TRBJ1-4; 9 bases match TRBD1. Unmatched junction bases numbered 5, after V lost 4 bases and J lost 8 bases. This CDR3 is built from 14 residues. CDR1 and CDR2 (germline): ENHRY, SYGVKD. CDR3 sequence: CAISAGTGTEKLFF. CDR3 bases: TGTGCCATCAGTGCCGGGACAGGGACCGAAAAACTGTTTTTT.

CDR3 protein: CASSLSGTGAMSAQHF. CDR3 bases: TGCGCCAGCAGCTTATCCGGGACAGGGGCCATGAGTGCCCAGCATTTT. The V gene is TRBV5-1, the J gene TRBJ1-5; TRBD1 aligns across 10 bases. This CDR3 contains 16 residues. Trimming removed 2 bases from V and 11 bases from J; junction bases left unmatched: 13. Germline-derived CDR1 and CDR2 are SGHRS and YFSETQ.

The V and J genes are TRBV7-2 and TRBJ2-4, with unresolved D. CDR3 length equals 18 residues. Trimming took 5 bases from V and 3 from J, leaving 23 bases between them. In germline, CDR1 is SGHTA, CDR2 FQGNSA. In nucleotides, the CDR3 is TGTGCCAGCAGCCCCCTAATCTCACGCCAGGCCATCAAAAACATTCAGTACTTC. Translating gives CASSPLISRQAIKNIQYF.

The DNA of the CDR3 is TGTGCCAGCAGGTACTACCGGGACAGAGCTAGCAATCAGCCCCAGCATTTT. Amino acid sequence: CASRYYRDRASNQPQHF. V gene TRBV28 combines with J gene TRBJ1-5, with 7 bases identical to TRBD1. CDR1 is MDHEN, CDR2 SYDVKM, per germline. The CDR3 loop spans 17 amino acids. With V trimmed by 6 bases and J by 0 bases, 11 bases remained unmatched.

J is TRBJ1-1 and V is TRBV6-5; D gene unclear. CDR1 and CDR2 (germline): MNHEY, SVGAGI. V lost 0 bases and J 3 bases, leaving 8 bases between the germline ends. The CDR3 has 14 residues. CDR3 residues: CASSYSEGYTEAFF. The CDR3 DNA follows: TGTGCCAGCAGTTACTCGGAGGGATACACTGAAGCTTTCTTT.

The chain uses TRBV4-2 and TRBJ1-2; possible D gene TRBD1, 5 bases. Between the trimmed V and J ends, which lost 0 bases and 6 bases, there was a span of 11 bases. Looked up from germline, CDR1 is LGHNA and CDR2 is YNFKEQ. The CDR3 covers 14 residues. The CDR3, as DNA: TGTGCCAGCAGCCAAGATCGGCAGGGTGATGGCTACACCTTC. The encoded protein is CASSQDRQGDGYTF.

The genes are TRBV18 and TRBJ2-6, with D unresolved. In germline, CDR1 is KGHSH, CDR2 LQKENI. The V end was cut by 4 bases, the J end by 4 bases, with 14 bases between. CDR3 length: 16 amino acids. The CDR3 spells CASSQVSAQGANVLTF. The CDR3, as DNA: TGTGCCAGCTCACAAGTCAGCGCCCAGGGGGCCAACGTCCTGACTTTC.

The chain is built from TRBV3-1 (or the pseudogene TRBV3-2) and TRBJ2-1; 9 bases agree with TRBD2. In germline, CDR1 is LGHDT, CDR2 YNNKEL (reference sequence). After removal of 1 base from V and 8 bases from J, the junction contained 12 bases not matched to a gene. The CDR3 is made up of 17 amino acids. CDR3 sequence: CASSQAGLAGDGDEQFF. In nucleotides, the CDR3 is TGTGCCAGCAGCCAAGCCGGATTAGCGGGGGACGGTGATGAGCAGTTCTTC.

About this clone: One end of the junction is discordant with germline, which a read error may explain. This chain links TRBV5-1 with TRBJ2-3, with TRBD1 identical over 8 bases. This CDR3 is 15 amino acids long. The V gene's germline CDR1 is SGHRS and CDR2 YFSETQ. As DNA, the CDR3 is TGCGCCAGCAGCCCTGGTGGGACAGGCACATATACGCAGTATTTT. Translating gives CASSPGGTGTYTQYF.

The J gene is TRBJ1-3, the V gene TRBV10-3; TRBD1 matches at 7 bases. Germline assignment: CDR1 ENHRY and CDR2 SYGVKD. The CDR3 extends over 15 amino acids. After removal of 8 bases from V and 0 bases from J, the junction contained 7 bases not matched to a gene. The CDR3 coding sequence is TGTGCCATCTCCAACAGGGGCCCCTCTGGAAACACCATATATTTT. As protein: CAISNRGPSGNTIYF.

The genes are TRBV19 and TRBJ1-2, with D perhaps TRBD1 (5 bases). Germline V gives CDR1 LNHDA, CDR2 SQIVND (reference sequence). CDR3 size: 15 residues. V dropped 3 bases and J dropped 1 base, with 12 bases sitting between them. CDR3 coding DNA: TGTGCCAGTAGTATTCATCAGGGTGATAACTATGGCTACACCTTC. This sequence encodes CASSIHQGDNYGYTF.

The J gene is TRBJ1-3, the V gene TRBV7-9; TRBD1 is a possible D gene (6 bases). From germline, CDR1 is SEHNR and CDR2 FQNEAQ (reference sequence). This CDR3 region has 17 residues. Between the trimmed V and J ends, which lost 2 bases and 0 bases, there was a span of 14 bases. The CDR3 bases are TGTGCCAGCAGCTTATGGACAGCCTGGAGCTCTGGAAACACCATATATTTT. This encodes CASSLWTAWSSGNTIYF.

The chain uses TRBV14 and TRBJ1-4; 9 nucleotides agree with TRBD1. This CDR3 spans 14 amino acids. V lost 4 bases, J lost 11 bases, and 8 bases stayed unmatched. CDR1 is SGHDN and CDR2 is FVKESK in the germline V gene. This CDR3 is CASSRQGGRGKLFF. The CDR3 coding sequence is TGTGCCAGCAGCCGACAGGGGGGACGCGGGAAACTGTTTTTT.

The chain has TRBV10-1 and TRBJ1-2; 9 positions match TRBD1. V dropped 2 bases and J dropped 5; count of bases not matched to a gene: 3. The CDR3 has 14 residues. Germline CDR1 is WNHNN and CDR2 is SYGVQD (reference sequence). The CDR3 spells CASSEGTGLYGYTF. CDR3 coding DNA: TGCGCCAGCAGTGAGGGGACAGGGCTGTATGGCTACACCTTC.

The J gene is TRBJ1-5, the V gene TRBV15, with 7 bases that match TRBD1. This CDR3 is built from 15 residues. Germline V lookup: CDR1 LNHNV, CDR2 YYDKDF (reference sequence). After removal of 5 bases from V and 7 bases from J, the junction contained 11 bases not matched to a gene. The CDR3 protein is CATSRETGSEQPQHF. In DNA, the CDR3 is TGTGCCACCAGCCGGGAGACAGGGAGTGAACAGCCCCAGCATTTT.

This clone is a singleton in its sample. The CDR3 DNA reads as TGCGCCAGCAGCCAAGTAGTAGGACTCAGCCCATCTAACTATGGCTACACCTTC. Translating it yields CASSQVVGLSPSNYGYTF. This chain uses TRBV4-3 with TRBJ1-2; no firm D call. CDR3 size: 18 residues. The ends were cut back, 1 base at V and 0 bases at J, with 18 bases in the middle. The germline CDR1 and CDR2 sequences are LGHNA and YSLEER.

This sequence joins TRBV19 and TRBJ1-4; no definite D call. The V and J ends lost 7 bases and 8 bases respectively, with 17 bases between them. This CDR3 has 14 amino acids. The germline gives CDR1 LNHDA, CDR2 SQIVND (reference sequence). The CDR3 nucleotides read TGTGCCAGTAAGAGAGCGGGTATGGCCGAAAAACTGTTTTTT. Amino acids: CASKRAGMAEKLFF. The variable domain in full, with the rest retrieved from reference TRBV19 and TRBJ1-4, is DGGITQSPKYLFRKEGQNVTLSCEQNLNHDAMYWYRQDPGQGLRLIYYSQIVNDFQKGDIAEGYSVSREKKESFPLTVTSAQKNPTAFYLCASKRAGMAEKLFFGSGTQLSVL.

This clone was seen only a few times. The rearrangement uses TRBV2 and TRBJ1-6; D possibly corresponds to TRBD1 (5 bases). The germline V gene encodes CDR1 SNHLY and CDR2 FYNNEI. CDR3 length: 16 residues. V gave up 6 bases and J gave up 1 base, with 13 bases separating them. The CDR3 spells CASRSDSRSYNSPLHF. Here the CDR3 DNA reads TGTGCCAGCAGGTCCGACAGTAGGTCCTATAATTCACCCCTCCACTTT.

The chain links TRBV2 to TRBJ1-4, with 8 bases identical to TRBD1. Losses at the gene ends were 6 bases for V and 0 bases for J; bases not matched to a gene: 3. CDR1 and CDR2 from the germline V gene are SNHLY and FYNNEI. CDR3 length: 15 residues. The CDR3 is CASRGQGTTNEKLFF. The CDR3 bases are TGTGCCAGCAGAGGACAGGGTACAACTAATGAAAAACTGTTTTTT.

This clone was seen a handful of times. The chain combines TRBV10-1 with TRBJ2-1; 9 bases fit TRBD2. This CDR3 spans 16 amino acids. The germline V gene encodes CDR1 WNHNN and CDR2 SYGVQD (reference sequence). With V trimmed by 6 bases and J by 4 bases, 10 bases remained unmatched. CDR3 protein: CASSSGGGDTYNEQFF. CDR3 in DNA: TGCGCCAGCAGCTCCGGCGGGGGGGATACGTACAATGAGCAGTTCTTC.

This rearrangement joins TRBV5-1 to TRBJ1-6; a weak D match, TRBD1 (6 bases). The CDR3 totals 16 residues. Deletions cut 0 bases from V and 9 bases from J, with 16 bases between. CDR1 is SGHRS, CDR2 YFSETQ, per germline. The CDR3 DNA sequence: TGCGCCAGCAGCTTGGAGGTGGGGGCGCAAGGTTCACCCCTCCACTTT. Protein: CASSLEVGAQGSPLHF.

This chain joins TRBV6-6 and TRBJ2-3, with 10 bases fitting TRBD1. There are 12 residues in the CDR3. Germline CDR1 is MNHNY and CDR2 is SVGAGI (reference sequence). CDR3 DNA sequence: TGTTCCTCCGGACAGGGGGGAGATACGCAGTATTTT. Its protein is CSSGQGGDTQYF.

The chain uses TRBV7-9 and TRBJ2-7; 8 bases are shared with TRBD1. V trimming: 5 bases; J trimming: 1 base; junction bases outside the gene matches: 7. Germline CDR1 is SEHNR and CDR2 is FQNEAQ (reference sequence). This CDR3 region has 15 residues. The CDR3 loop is CASSPGQVKSYEQYF. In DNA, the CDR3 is TGTGCCAGCAGCCCGGGACAGGTAAAATCCTACGAGCAGTACTTC.